The next 19 T cell receptor beta chains were all read from a single sample in a study of cytomegalovirus exposure and HLA in healthy donors. The study ran its PCR with 60 Vbeta and 13 Jbeta primers. Using immunoSEQ multiplex PCR, the repertoire was profiled, and TCRdb retains in-frame clones only, with some absent. The repertoire holds 30,000 to 35,000 clones, with roughly 82% as singletons. The sequencing sample was made of PBMCs. Receptor source: a woman aged 18-35 years in good health and CMV-seronegative.

The chain is built from TRBV4-3 and TRBJ1-2; 7 nucleotides align to TRBD1. Trimming at V came to 1 base and at J to 8 bases, leaving 7 bases not matched to a gene. Germline CDR1 is LGHNA and CDR2 is YSLEER. This CDR3 comprises 14 residues. CDR3 bases: TGCGCCAGCAGCCAAGGACAGGGATCATGCGGCTACACCTTC. It is translated as CASSQGQGSCGYTF.

V is TRBV6-5 and J is TRBJ2-7; possible D gene TRBD2, 6 bases. In germline, CDR1 is MNHEY, CDR2 SVGAGI. The CDR3 covers 14 residues. Trimming left V 4 bases short and J 6 bases short, with 16 bases between. Here the CDR3 reads CASSSLRGSAEQYF. CDR3 in DNA: TGTGCCAGCAGTTCGCTCCGGGGGTCCGCCGAGCAGTACTTC.

CDR3 nucleotide sequence: TGTGCCAGCAGCATAGACAGGGGTGGAGAGACCCAGTACTTC. Its translation is CASSIDRGGETQYF. This chain joins TRBV6-5 and TRBJ2-5; 8 bases map to TRBD1. Germline CDR1 is MNHEY and CDR2 is SVGAGI. With 6 bases clipped from V and 4 bases from J, the junction kept 7 bases outside the gene matches. The CDR3 is 14 residues long.

The genes are TRBV7-2 and TRBJ2-1, with TRBD2 identical over 7 bases. The CDR3 covers 16 residues. V gave up 2 bases and J gave up 10 bases; unmatched junction bases: 14. The germline V gene encodes CDR1 SGHTA and CDR2 FQGNSA. The CDR3 bases are TGTGCCAGCAGCTTATGGGACTACCGTTTCCCGGAGGAGCAGTTCTTC. The encoded protein is CASSLWDYRFPEEQFF.

This chain links TRBV7-9 with TRBJ2-5; no reliable D call. The CDR3 has 13 amino acids. Trimming shortened V by 2 bases and J by 8 bases, and 12 bases separated the two germline ends. Germline CDR1 reads SEHNR; CDR2 reads FQNEAQ (reference sequence). Written as DNA, the CDR3 is TGTGCCAGCAGCTTACCCTCTAAGCGAACCCAGTACTTC. Residues: CASSLPSKRTQYF.

The chain employs TRBV6-5 and TRBJ2-5, with D possibly TRBD2 on 6 matching bases. Germline V gene lookup returns CDR1 MNHEY and CDR2 SVGAGI. The germline V and J ends were trimmed by 6 bases and 11 bases, with 13 bases remaining between them. The CDR3 sequence is 11 residues long. In nucleotides, the CDR3 is TGTGCCAGCAGCTCCGGGGGATTTCAGTACTTC. Its protein product is CASSSGGFQYF.

This clone turned up a few times. V is TRBV27 and J is TRBJ2-3; maybe TRBD1 (6 bases). Germline assignment: CDR1 MNHEY and CDR2 SMNVEV (reference sequence). Trimming took 6 bases from V and 6 from J, leaving 13 bases between them. The CDR3 is 13 residues long. The CDR3 nucleotides read TGTGCCAGCAGCCTACAGGGTTGGGATACGCAGTATTTT. Amino acid sequence: CASSLQGWDTQYF.

The V and J genes are TRBV19 and TRBJ2-3; tentatively, D is TRBD1 (5 bases). The ends were cut back, 6 bases at V and 5 bases at J, with 24 bases in the middle. This CDR3 has 17 amino acids. The V gene's germline CDR1 is LNHDA and CDR2 SQIVND (reference sequence). This CDR3 reads CASSGSGFTVDEDTQYF. The CDR3 nucleotides read TGTGCCAGTAGCGGGTCAGGGTTCACCGTAGATGAAGATACGCAGTATTTT.

The gene calls are TRBV28 and TRBJ1-2, with a weak D call TRBD1 (5 bases). The V end lost 5 bases, the J end lost 4 bases, and 11 bases lay between the germline ends. Germline V CDR1 and CDR2: MDHEN, SYDVKM. This CDR3 has 13 amino acids. CDR3: CASSISGGYGYTF. CDR3 bases: TGTGCCAGCAGTATCTCCGGGGGCTATGGCTACACCTTC.

V is TRBV19 and J is TRBJ1-5, with 8 bases aligning to TRBD1. This CDR3 has 15 amino acids. CDR1 LNHDA and CDR2 SQIVND come from the germline V gene (reference sequence). Losses at the gene ends were 1 base for V and 4 bases for J; bases not matched to a gene: 3. The CDR3 reads CASSIGTGRNQPQHF. The CDR3 coding sequence is TGTGCCAGTAGTATAGGGACAGGGAGGAATCAGCCCCAGCATTTT.

This clone came up a few times. This chain uses TRBV12-5 with TRBJ1-5; D remains ambiguous. Trimming shortened V by 1 base and J by 6 bases, and 7 bases separated the two germline ends. The CDR3 has 13 amino acids. Germline V CDR1 and CDR2: LGHNT, FRNRAP. The CDR3 spells CASGLGVVQPQHF. In nucleotides, the CDR3 is TGTGCTAGTGGTTTGGGTGTCGTTCAGCCCCAGCATTTT.

The chain joins TRBV27 to TRBJ2-5, with 12 bases identical to TRBD2. The tail of the sequence fits TRBJ2-7 better, so the J call may be wrong. The CDR3 has 15 residues. Germline V lookup: CDR1 MNHEY, CDR2 SMNVEV (reference sequence). CDR3 coding DNA: TGTGCCAGCAGGCAAAGACTAGCGGGAGTCTACGAGCAGTACTTC. It is translated as CASRQRLAGVYEQYF.

This sequence joins TRBV5-1 and TRBJ1-1, with 8 positions matching TRBD1. CDR3 length: 17 residues. Per the germline V gene, CDR1 is SGHRS and CDR2 is YFSETQ. J lost 5 bases, V lost 4 bases, and 16 bases had no gene match. CDR3 sequence: CASSPGDRLTTVTEAFF. CDR3 bases: TGCGCCAGCAGCCCCGGGGACAGGTTAACAACGGTGACTGAAGCTTTCTTT.

This sequence joins TRBV11-1 and TRBJ2-3; D may be TRBD1 (5 bases). Looked up from germline, CDR1 is SGHAT and CDR2 is FQDESV (reference sequence). Trimming left V 0 bases short and J 5 bases short, with 9 bases between. This CDR3 is 14 amino acids long. CDR3: CASSLAGAEDTQYF. The CDR3 DNA follows: TGTGCCAGCAGCTTAGCTGGGGCGGAAGATACGCAGTATTTT.

V and J are TRBV29-1 and TRBJ2-3, with 9 bases fitting TRBD1. This CDR3 contains 15 residues. The germline V gene encodes CDR1 SQVTM and CDR2 ANQGSEA. V trimming: 7 bases; J trimming: 0 bases; junction bases outside the gene matches: 8. The CDR3 nucleotides are TGCAGCGCACTTCGGACAGGGGTTAGCACAGATACGCAGTATTTT. Protein sequence: CSALRTGVSTDTQYF.

The chain carries TRBV27 and TRBJ2-7; 7 positions match TRBD2. The ends lost 7 bases at V and 2 bases at J; junction bases unmatched: 11. Germline V CDR1 and CDR2: MNHEY, SMNVEV (reference sequence). There are 15 residues in the CDR3. As DNA, the CDR3 is TGTGCCAGCAAGGTATCAGCGGGACGTACCTACGAGCAGTACTTC. Protein sequence: CASKVSAGRTYEQYF.

The chain joins TRBV4-3 to TRBJ2-2; maybe TRBD2 (5 bases). The germline V gene encodes CDR1 LGHNA and CDR2 YSLEER. The CDR3 sequence is 15 residues long. V lost 2 bases and J lost 4, with 11 bases in between. CDR3 loop: CASSQISAFTGELFF. The CDR3 nucleotides read TGCGCCAGCAGCCAAATTAGCGCTTTCACCGGGGAGCTGTTTTTT.

The J gene is TRBJ2-3, the V gene TRBV7-9; 9 bases are shared with TRBD1. CDR3 size: 15 residues. Trimming at V came to 4 bases and at J to 6 bases, leaving 8 bases not matched to a gene. Germline CDR1 reads SEHNR; CDR2 reads FQNEAQ (reference sequence). The chain's CDR3 is CASSSDRGSGDTQYF. The CDR3 DNA reads as TGTGCCAGCAGCTCTGACAGGGGGAGTGGGGATACGCAGTATTTT.

The J gene is TRBJ2-1, the V gene TRBV29-1; TRBD2 matches 9 bases. This CDR3 has 14 residues. From germline, CDR1 is SQVTM and CDR2 ANQGSEA. The J segment lost 1 base and the V segment lost 7 bases, leaving 5 bases of the junction unmatched. As DNA, the CDR3 is TGCAGCGACATAGCGGGAGTATCCTACAATGAGCAGTTCTTC. This encodes CSDIAGVSYNEQFF.